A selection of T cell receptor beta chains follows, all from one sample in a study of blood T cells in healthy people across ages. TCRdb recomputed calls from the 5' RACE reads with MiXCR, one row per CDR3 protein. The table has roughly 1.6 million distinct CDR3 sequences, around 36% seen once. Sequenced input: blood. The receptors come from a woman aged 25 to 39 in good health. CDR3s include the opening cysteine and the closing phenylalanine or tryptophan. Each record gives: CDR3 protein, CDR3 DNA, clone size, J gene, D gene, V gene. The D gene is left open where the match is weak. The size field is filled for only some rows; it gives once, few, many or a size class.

CASSQTRGSEQYF | TGTGCCAGCAGCCAGACCCGTGGGAGCGAGCAGTACTTC | NA | TRBJ2-7 | NA | TRBV11-1
CASSSSPTDNYGYTF | TGTGCCAGCAGTTCTTCCCCGACAGACAACTATGGCTACACCTTC | NA | TRBJ1-2 | NA | TRBV28
CASSQAPGPRTEAFF | TGCGCCAGCAGCCAGGCCCCGGGGCCTAGGACTGAAGCTTTCTTT | NA | TRBJ1-1 | NA | TRBV4-1
CAISEARVGQPQHF | TGTGCCATCAGTGAGGCCCGGGTCGGGCAGCCCCAGCATTTT | NA | TRBJ1-5 | NA | TRBV10-3
CASSDSLRGAREKLFF | TGTGCCAGCAGTGATTCATTACGGGGGGCGCGCGAAAAACTGTTTTTT | NA | TRBJ1-4 | NA | TRBV25-1
CSASRDSNQETQYF | TGCAGTGCTAGCCGGGACAGCAACCAAGAGACCCAGTACTTC | NA | TRBJ2-5 | TRBD1 | TRBV20-1
CAIRLAGEYEQYF | TGTGCCATCAGGCTAGCGGGAGAGTACGAGCAGTACTTC | few | TRBJ2-7 | TRBD2 | TRBV10-3
CASSKQGYQPQHF | TGTGCCAGCAGTAAACAGGGGTATCAGCCCCAGCATTTT | few | TRBJ1-5 | TRBD1 | TRBV6-1
CASSPLSTDTQYF | TGTGCCAGCAGTCCCCTAAGCACAGATACGCAGTATTTT | many | TRBJ2-3 | NA | TRBV27
CASSLVRLAGVEQYF | TGTGCCAGCAGCTTAGTTCGTCTAGCGGGAGTCGAGCAGTACTTC | few | TRBJ2-7 | TRBD2 | TRBV11-2
CASSIRALGNNEQFF | TGTGCCAGCAGTATTCGAGCTCTGGGGAACAATGAGCAGTTCTTC | once | TRBJ2-1 | NA | TRBV28
CASSLDQGSGANVLTF | TGCGCCAGCAGCTTGGACCAGGGGTCTGGGGCCAACGTCCTGACTTTC | NA | TRBJ2-6 | NA | TRBV5-1
CAISSLAETDTQYF | TGTGCCATCAGCTCGCTAGCGGAAACAGATACGCAGTATTTT | NA | TRBJ2-3 | TRBD2 | TRBV10-3
CASSASGTENTEAFF | TGTGCCAGCAGCGCGTCCGGGACTGAGAACACTGAAGCTTTCTTT | NA | TRBJ1-1 | NA | TRBV9
CASSPQDGVSTYEQYF | TGTGCCAGCTCACCCCAAGACGGGGTGTCTACCTACGAGCAGTACTTC | NA | TRBJ2-7 | NA | TRBV18
CASSYSHRSATNEKLFF | TGTGCCAGCAGTTACTCTCACCGGAGTGCAACTAATGAAAAACTGTTTTTT | few | TRBJ1-4 | NA | TRBV6-5
CASSPSGVGTYEQYF | TGCGCCAGCAGCCCTAGCGGAGTTGGGACCTACGAGCAGTACTTC | many | TRBJ2-7 | TRBD2 | TRBV4-1
CASSPKGGGSEAFF | TGTGCCAGCAGCCCCAAGGGTGGGGGGAGCGAAGCTTTCTTT | NA | TRBJ1-1 | NA | TRBV3-1
CASSESGGSVYEQYF | TGTGCCAGCAGTGAGAGTGGAGGCAGCGTCTACGAGCAGTACTTC | few | TRBJ2-7 | NA | TRBV2
CATSTGLAGFTSTDTQYF | TGTGCCACCAGCACAGGACTAGCGGGGTTCACAAGCACAGATACGCAGTATTTT | once | TRBJ2-3 | TRBD2 | TRBV15
CASSQGILGGELFF | TGTGCCAGCAGCCAAGGAATTTTGGGCGGGGAGCTGTTTTTT | NA | TRBJ2-2 | NA | TRBV3-1
CSVEPQKGETQYF | TGCAGCGTTGAACCCCAGAAGGGAGAGACCCAGTACTTC | many | TRBJ2-5 | NA | TRBV29-1
CASSLVVGVAGELFF | TGTGCCAGCAGCTTAGTTGTCGGGGTAGCCGGGGAGCTGTTTTTT | once | TRBJ2-2 | NA | TRBV11-2
CASTPLDSGEQYF | TGCGCCAGCACCCCTCTTGACAGTGGCGAGCAGTACTTC | NA | TRBJ2-7 | NA | TRBV5-1
CASGTNLFNSPLHF | TGTGCCAGCGGGACAAATCTCTTCAATTCACCCCTCCACTTT | NA | TRBJ1-6 | NA | TRBV12-3/TRBV12-4
CASSHPELAGEPYEQYF | TGCGCCAGCAGCCATCCCGAACTAGCGGGGGAACCCTACGAGCAGTACTTC | NA | TRBJ2-7 | TRBD2 | TRBV4-1
CASSSSGLAGEQYF | TGTGCCAGCAGCTCCTCGGGACTAGCAGGCGAGCAGTACTTC | few | TRBJ2-7 | TRBD2 | TRBV7-3
CASSLERAWEQYF | TGTGCCAGCAGCTTAGAGAGAGCTTGGGAGCAGTACTTC | NA | TRBJ2-7 | NA | TRBV11-2
CSAGDWKQGGGSRYEQYF | TGCAGTGCTGGGGACTGGAAGCAGGGAGGTGGTTCTAGGTACGAGCAGTACTTC | many | TRBJ2-7 | NA | TRBV20-1
CASSPSGATPMGQYF | TGTGCCAGCAGTCCGTCGGGGGCCACACCTATGGGGCAGTACTTC | NA | TRBJ2-7 | NA | TRBV6-1
CASSLMTSGSAHNEQFF | TGTGCCAGCAGCTTAATGACTAGCGGGAGTGCACACAATGAGCAGTTCTTC | few | TRBJ2-1 | TRBD2 | TRBV7-3
CASSLSSPWDSPLHF | TGCGCCAGCAGCTTGTCATCGCCTTGGGATTCACCCCTCCACTTT | few | TRBJ1-6 | NA | TRBV5-1
CASSIGTRVYNEQFF | TGTGCCAGCAGCATCGGGACTAGGGTATACAATGAGCAGTTCTTC | few | TRBJ2-1 | TRBD2 | TRBV3-1
CSASSAGAPGEQFF | TGCAGTGCTAGTTCGGCGGGAGCCCCGGGTGAGCAGTTCTTC | few | TRBJ2-1 | TRBD2 | TRBV20-1
CATSRGDGIGDTQYF | TGTGCCACCAGCAGAGGAGACGGGATAGGGGATACGCAGTATTTT | NA | TRBJ2-3 | NA | TRBV15
CSARNMRGPIFGYTF | TGCAGTGCTAGGAATATGAGGGGGCCGATCTTTGGCTACACCTTC | NA | TRBJ1-2 | TRBD1 | TRBV20-1
CASSERLRGTGVLMTQYF | TGTGCCAGCAGTGAAAGGCTAAGGGGGACGGGGGTTCTGATGACCCAGTACTTC | NA | TRBJ2-5 | NA | TRBV6-1
CASSHLDTQYF | TGTGCCAGCAGCCATCTAGATACGCAGTATTTT | few | TRBJ2-3 | NA | TRBV3-1
CASSLGLEIYTDTQYF | TGCGCCAGCAGCTTAGGGCTAGAAATTTACACAGATACGCAGTATTTT | few | TRBJ2-3 | NA | TRBV5-1
CASSSSGDTQYF | TGTGCCAGCAGCTCCTCCGGGGATACGCAGTATTTT | many | TRBJ2-3 | NA | TRBV7-9
CASSLEGTGYYEQYF | TGCGCCAGCAGCTTGGAAGGGACAGGGTATTACGAGCAGTACTTC | NA | TRBJ2-7 | TRBD1 | TRBV5-1
CASSPTGGWNSPLHF | TGTGCCAGCAGTCCCACAGGGGGCTGGAACTCACCCCTCCACTTT | NA | TRBJ1-6 | TRBD1 | TRBV6-6
CASSLALRGGRGDGYTF | TGTGCCAGCAGCTTGGCCCTTCGGGGGGGACGCGGGGATGGCTACACCTTC | NA | TRBJ1-2 | NA | TRBV5-4
CGARDGYRPSGYTF | TGCGGTGCTAGAGATGGATACAGGCCCAGTGGCTACACCTTC | few | TRBJ1-2 | NA | TRBV20-1
CASSGRTENSPLHF | TGTGCCAGCAGTGGACGGACGGAGAATTCACCCCTCCACTTT | NA | TRBJ1-6 | NA | TRBV6-1
CASTDPIYNEQFF | TGTGCCAGCACCGACCCAATTTACAATGAGCAGTTCTTC | NA | TRBJ2-1 | NA | TRBV12-3/TRBV12-4
CATRQGNTDTQYF | TGTGCCACCCGACAGGGGAACACAGATACGCAGTATTTT | few | TRBJ2-3 | TRBD1 | TRBV6-6
CASSQDLKGSYEQYF | TGTGCCAGCAGCCAGGACTTAAAGGGGTCCTACGAGCAGTACTTC | NA | TRBJ2-7 | NA | TRBV5-6
CASSGTGTSGIREQYF | TGTGCCAGCAGCGGAACCGGGACTAGCGGGATTCGAGAGCAGTACTTC | few | TRBJ2-5 | TRBD2 | TRBV9
CSASSQRGAQETQYF | TGCAGTGCTAGTTCCCAGCGGGGTGCTCAAGAGACCCAGTACTTC | NA | TRBJ2-5 | TRBD2 | TRBV20-1
CASSPNPTTRVETQYF | TGTGCCAGCAGTCCGAACCCGACTACCCGTGTCGAGACCCAGTACTTC | NA | TRBJ2-5 | NA | TRBV12-3/TRBV12-4
CASSLGEGGEQYF | TGTGCCAGCAGCTTGGGCGAAGGGGGCGAGCAGTACTTC | many | TRBJ2-7 | NA | TRBV5-4
CASSQAPGRYSRGYTF | TGTGCCAGCAGCCAAGCTCCGGGACGTTATTCCCGTGGCTACACCTTC | NA | TRBJ1-2 | NA | TRBV4-2
CASRTGQAYGDTQYF | TGTGCCAGCAGGACGGGACAGGCTTATGGGGATACGCAGTATTTT | NA | TRBJ2-3 | TRBD1 | TRBV12-3/TRBV12-4
CASSEAQEPLNPLHF | TGTGCCAGCAGTGAAGCGCAAGAGCCCCTCAACCCCCTCCACTTT | NA | TRBJ1-6 | NA | TRBV6-1
CASSPEDYQETQYF | TGTGCCAGCAGCCCGGAGGACTATCAGGAGACCCAGTACTTC | few | TRBJ2-5 | NA | TRBV7-9
CSATLGGTDTQYF | TGCAGTGCTACCCTGGGTGGCACAGATACGCAGTATTTT | NA | TRBJ2-3 | NA | TRBV20-1
CASSLGRVNGYTF | TGTGCCAGCAGCCTAGGGAGGGTTAATGGCTACACCTTC | many | TRBJ1-2 | NA | TRBV6-1
CATSSGTGPYNEQFF | TGTGCCACCTCTTCCGGGACAGGACCTTACAATGAGCAGTTCTTC | NA | TRBJ2-1 | TRBD1 | TRBV7-7
CASSQGLAGWYNEQFF | TGCGCCAGCAGCCAAGGACTAGCGGGGTGGTACAATGAGCAGTTCTTC | NA | TRBJ2-1 | TRBD2 | TRBV4-1